This TCR beta chain was found in a study of T cell responses to AZD1222 COVID-19 vaccine. General observations from the study: Donor demographics were predominantly white British with a female majority; clonal diversity may be underestimated. Vaccination with two AZD1222 doses was followed by a rise in Spike-specific TCR breadth and depth.

As concerns this clone: Its specificity is not known.

V was pared by 6 bases and J by 4 bases, with 8 bases of the junction left unmatched. Germline-derived CDR1 and CDR2 are MNHEY and SVGAGI. The CDR3 is made up of 14 amino acids. Generated by immunoSEQ multiplex PCR, the TCRdb table keeps only in-frame clones and is missing some. This sample has some 150,000 clones; under 95% occur once, and the top ten carry 1.5% to 2%. The sample here was peripheral blood, taken on day 0 of AZD1222 vaccination. The sequence was collected from an adult in good health. This rearrangement joins TRBV6-5 to TRBJ2-5, with 7 bases lining up with TRBD1. This chain's CDR3 is CASRHNRGRETQYF. DNA for the CDR3: TGTGCCAGCAGACATAACAGGGGCAGAGAGACCCAGTACTTC.